The 23 T cell receptor beta chains below were found in one sample sequenced in a study of T-cell memory formation after mild COVID-19. Using its own MiXCR run on the 5' RACE reads, TCRdb lists one record per CDR3 protein. This table has roughly 450,000 distinct CDR3 sequences, 18% appearing once. Source material: PBMCs or a T cell subset sorted from them (not recorded which). These TCRs come from an adult woman who had mild COVID-19 (a few samples of this study predate the infection). Cell type and time point are not known.

This clonotype was counted between two and nine times. This chain uses TRBV20-1 with TRBJ1-2; D is ambiguous. In germline, CDR1 is DFQATT, CDR2 SNEGSKA (reference sequence). CDR3 size: 11 residues. The V gene lost 6 bases and the J gene lost 0 bases, with 5 bases spanning the gap. The CDR3, as DNA: TGCAGTGCCACCTCTAACTATGGCTACACCTTC. Amino acids: CSATSNYGYTF.

The J gene is TRBJ2-7, the V gene TRBV25-1; TRBD1 aligns across 7 bases. With V trimmed by 10 bases and J by 0 bases, 15 bases remained unmatched. This CDR3 has 16 residues. Germline CDR1 reads MGHDK; CDR2 reads SYGVNS. CDR3 nucleotide sequence: TGTGCCACCGGACAGGTCCCCCCTTCGGGCTCCTACGAGCAGTACTTC. This gives the protein CATGQVPPSGSYEQYF.

This chain connects TRBV30 to TRBJ1-1; no firm D call. Between the trimmed V and J ends, which lost 0 bases and 6 bases, there was a span of 8 bases. Germline lookup yields CDR1 GTSNPN and CDR2 SVGIG (reference sequence). CDR3 size: 12 residues. CDR3 coding DNA: TGTGCCTGGAGTGTGGCGGTATCTGAAGCTTTCTTT. This sequence encodes CAWSVAVSEAFF.

This clonotype was seen a handful of times. CDR3 DNA sequence: TGCGCCAGCAGCTTGGCCTGGGACTCAGCCAAAAACATTCAGTACTTC. Translated: CASSLAWDSAKNIQYF. The chain carries TRBV5-1 and TRBJ2-4, with D perhaps TRBD2 (6 bases). This CDR3 has 16 residues. Germline V lookup: CDR1 SGHRS, CDR2 YFSETQ. Trimming stripped 0 bases from V and 0 bases from J, with 10 bases between.

In its sample, this clonotype was seen many times. The V and J genes are TRBV18 and TRBJ2-3; D possibly corresponds to TRBD2 (6 bases). Germline V CDR1 and CDR2: KGHSH, LQKENI. This CDR3 contains 13 residues. V lost 3 bases, J lost 5 bases, and 9 bases lay in between. The CDR3 loop reads CASSPGGEDTQYF. The DNA of the CDR3 is TGTGCCAGCTCACCCGGGGGAGAAGATACGCAGTATTTT.

This clonotype was found once. The gene calls are TRBV14 and TRBJ2-7; tentatively, D is TRBD1 or TRBD2 (5 bases each). Germline V gene lookup returns CDR1 SGHDN and CDR2 FVKESK. The CDR3 runs to 17 residues. Between the trimmed V and J ends, which lost 1 base and 2 bases, there was a span of 18 bases. CDR3 sequence (DNA): TGTGCCAGCAGCCAAGGACAGTTCCGGGACGGGACCTACGAGCAGTACTTC. It codes for CASSQGQFRDGTYEQYF.

Only a few counts were recorded for this clonotype. V is TRBV5-1 and J is TRBJ2-5, with D uncertain. Germline-derived CDR1 and CDR2 are SGHRS and YFSETQ. This CDR3 has 16 residues. V was trimmed by 3 bases and J by 6 bases, leaving 21 bases between them. CDR3 sequence: CASSSTTYSAKKTQYF. CDR3 coding DNA: TGCGCCAGCAGCTCTACCACATACAGCGCCAAGAAGACCCAGTACTTC.

This clonotype was counted only a few times. The rearrangement links TRBV27 to TRBJ1-2; D uncertain. Trimming took 6 bases from V and 5 from J, leaving 16 bases between them. CDR1 and CDR2 from the germline V gene are MNHEY and SMNVEV (reference sequence). CDR3 size: 14 residues. The CDR3 DNA sequence: TGTGCCAGCAGAAATCGCGGTGAGGCTTATGGCTACACCTTC. Amino acids: CASRNRGEAYGYTF.

The gene calls are TRBV12-3 or TRBV12-4 and TRBJ2-5, with 8 nucleotides matching TRBD2. Germline trimming cut 6 bases from V and 0 bases from J; bases unmatched to any gene: 6. The CDR3 is 15 residues long. CDR3 protein: CASSLPGGDQETQYF. The CDR3 region has the DNA TGTGCCAGCAGCCTTCCGGGAGGGGACCAAGAGACCCAGTACTTC.

This clonotype turned up a few times. This chain joins TRBV6-5 and TRBJ2-1; no clear D gene. The CDR3 loop spans 13 amino acids. The germline V and J ends were trimmed by 0 bases and 9 bases, with 9 bases remaining between them. Germline V CDR1 and CDR2: MNHEY, SVGAGI. CDR3 DNA sequence: TGTGCCAGCAGTTACTCGACCCCCCCTGAGCAGTTCTTC. It yields the protein CASSYSTPPEQFF.

This clonotype was recorded a few times. The chain employs TRBV5-1 and TRBJ1-1; D is perhaps TRBD1 (5 bases). This CDR3 contains 15 residues. Between the trimmed V and J ends, which lost 4 bases and 4 bases, there was a span of 17 bases. Germline V gene sequence: CDR1 SGHRS, CDR2 YFSETQ. The CDR3 coding sequence is TGCGCCAGCAGCAATGAGGGGCGGAGGGGCACTGAAGCTTTCTTT. Translated, it gives CASSNEGRRGTEAFF.

This clonotype was seen only a few times. This chain joins TRBV29-1 and TRBJ2-5; D perhaps matches TRBD1 (5 bases). This CDR3 has 15 residues. Per germline, CDR1 SQVTM and CDR2 ANQGSEA. V lost 0 bases, J lost 0 bases, and 11 bases lay in between. The CDR3 sequence is CSVEDLQDNQETQYF. CDR3 nucleotides: TGCAGCGTTGAAGATCTTCAGGACAACCAAGAGACCCAGTACTTC.

This clonotype was observed a handful of times. This chain connects TRBV20-1 to TRBJ1-5; unclear D gene. Per the germline V gene, CDR1 is DFQATT and CDR2 is SNEGSKA (reference sequence). The germline V and J ends were trimmed by 1 base and 4 bases, with 8 bases remaining between them. CDR3 length: 13 residues. The CDR3 sequence: CSARGVDNQPQHF. The DNA of the CDR3 is TGCAGTGCTAGAGGGGTTGATAATCAGCCCCAGCATTTT.

Ten or more counts support this clonotype. The chain is built from TRBV3-1 and TRBJ2-5, with a weak D call TRBD2 (6 bases). This CDR3 region has 14 residues. Germline V gene sequence: CDR1 LGHDT, CDR2 YNNKEL (reference sequence). Between the trimmed V and J ends, which lost 2 bases and 4 bases, there was a span of 11 bases. CDR3 region: CASSQRGTGETQYF. The CDR3 region has the DNA TGTGCCAGCAGCCAACGCGGGACCGGAGAGACCCAGTACTTC.

This chain uses TRBV20-1 with TRBJ1-3; possible D gene TRBD1, 6 bases. This CDR3 is built from 14 residues. The germline V gene encodes CDR1 DFQATT and CDR2 SNEGSKA (reference sequence). V was cut by 6 bases and J by 5 bases, with 17 bases left in between. CDR3 residues: CSALRWDIRNTIYF. CDR3 in DNA: TGCAGTGCCCTAAGGTGGGACATACGAAACACCATATATTTT.

This clonotype was picked up a small number of times. The chain combines TRBV20-1 with TRBJ1-1; D is unclear. This CDR3 is built from 12 residues. V lost 3 bases and J 7 bases, leaving 12 bases between the germline ends. Germline V lookup: CDR1 DFQATT, CDR2 SNEGSKA (reference sequence). The CDR3: CSASGQENEAFF. Here the CDR3 DNA reads TGCAGTGCTAGCGGGCAGGAGAATGAAGCTTTCTTT.

This clonotype was counted between two and nine times. This rearrangement joins TRBV4-2 to TRBJ2-7; no clear D gene. This CDR3 is 15 amino acids long. The V end lost 0 bases, the J end lost 0 bases, and 9 bases lay between the germline ends. Germline V lookup: CDR1 LGHNA, CDR2 YNFKEQ. This CDR3 reads CASSQDGVSSYEQYF. CDR3 nucleotides: TGTGCCAGCAGCCAAGATGGGGTCAGCTCCTACGAGCAGTACTTC.

This clonotype has only a few counts. This rearrangement joins TRBV4-2 to TRBJ1-3; no definite D call. Germline V gene sequence: CDR1 LGHNA, CDR2 YNFKEQ. There are 14 residues in the CDR3. V gave up 2 bases and J gave up 8 bases, with 13 bases separating them. The CDR3 DNA is TGTGCCAGCAGCCAACAAACCGGGAGGGACACCATATATTTT. Translation gives CASSQQTGRDTIYF.

The chain carries TRBV18 and TRBJ2-3; D might be TRBD2 (5 bases). The CDR3 is 16 residues long. Germline lookup yields CDR1 KGHSH and CDR2 LQKENI. The V and J ends lost 5 bases and 4 bases respectively, with 19 bases between them. CDR3 residues: CASSTRETRRADTQYF. CDR3 DNA sequence: TGTGCCAGCTCAACCCGGGAAACGAGACGTGCAGATACGCAGTATTTT.

In this sample, this clonotype turned up a few times. This chain links TRBV5-5 with TRBJ1-1; the D is unclear. Trimming shortened V by 1 base and J by 3 bases, and 7 bases separated the two germline ends. The CDR3 contains 13 residues. In germline, CDR1 is SGHKS, CDR2 YYEKEE (reference sequence). The CDR3 sequence is CASSLSSDTEAFF. CDR3 bases: TGTGCCAGCAGCTTGTCATCGGACACTGAAGCTTTCTTT.

The chain employs TRBV6-5 and TRBJ2-3, with TRBD1 matching over 7 bases. The trim removed 10 bases at V and 3 bases at J, leaving 16 bases unmatched. This CDR3 spans 16 amino acids. Germline assignment: CDR1 MNHEY and CDR2 SVGAGI. The CDR3 sequence: CAKFWPRGQLTDTQYF. CDR3 bases: TGTGCCAAATTCTGGCCCCGGGGACAGTTGACAGATACGCAGTATTTT.

The chain joins TRBV5-1 to TRBJ2-1; TRBD1 matches 8 bases. CDR3 length equals 17 residues. The ends lost 3 bases at V and 6 bases at J; junction bases unmatched: 14. Germline loops: CDR1 SGHRS, CDR2 YFSETQ. The CDR3 here is CASSWGSRGLFGNEQFF. CDR3 DNA: TGCGCCAGCAGCTGGGGGAGCAGGGGGCTCTTTGGCAATGAGCAGTTCTTC.

This clonotype was detected a few times. The genes are TRBV7-2 and TRBJ2-3; 11 positions match TRBD2. V was clipped by 1 base and J by 2 bases; unmatched bases: 8. This CDR3 has 18 amino acids. Germline assignment: CDR1 SGHTA and CDR2 FQGNSA. The chain's CDR3 is CASSLVLAGAPNTDTQYF. In nucleotides, the CDR3 is TGTGCCAGCAGCTTAGTACTAGCGGGAGCCCCTAACACAGATACGCAGTATTTT.